This T cell receptor beta chain originates from a study of long-term antiretroviral therapy in people with HIV. Study outcomes and limitations: Comparison with controls showed narrower CDR3 length ranges in HIV repertoires. Dominating the repertoire at all time points were the clones that expanded before ART. Information on adherence to ART, viral resistance or therapy changes was unavailable. Even long-term ART left TRB diversity below transplant donor controls, despite gains.

About this clone: Antigen: not known.

Germline CDR1 LGHNA, CDR2 YSLEER. This CDR3 region has 15 residues. Trimming cost V 0 bases and J 10 bases, with 18 bases left between them. Survey level was the resolution at which the v3.0 immunoSEQ assay ran. Clones were read by immunoSEQ multiplex PCR, and TCRdb kept only the in-frame ones, dropping some. The data show 30,000 to 35,000 clones, 65% to 80% seen once. Sequenced here: unsorted PBMCs, sampled 3 years after starting antiretroviral therapy. The V call is TRBV4-3, the J call TRBJ1-1, with a tentative D call TRBD1 (5 bases). This TCR was sampled from a man aged 45-65 years with HIV. The CDR3 coding sequence is TGCGCCAGCAGCCAAGAGGCGGGGCCCCACGACAGAGCTTTCTTT. Protein: CASSQEAGPHDRAFF.